This T cell receptor beta chain was obtained from a study of T cells in Graves' hyperthyroidism and ophthalmopathy. Study-wide context: Upon initial diagnosis and before any treatment, peripheral blood was collected. The study, taken as a whole, reports: A 13 V-J model separated ophthalmopathy from stable hyperthyroidism.

RNA transcripts yielded amplified TCR beta CDR3 regions. Primed by the HTBI set, a first-round RT-PCR was run on the TCR CDR3. From the multiplex PCR reads, TCRdb called clonotypes with MiXCR, one entry per CDR3 protein. The sample yields around 450,000 distinct CDR3 sequences, about 15% seen once. Concerning this clonotype itself: The antigen is not known.

Patients aged 18 to 65 had newly diagnosed hyperthyroidism that had lasted under 2 months. The source of the PBMCs was roughly 10 ml of fresh peripheral blood. The V gene lost 6 bases and the J gene lost 10 bases, with 19 bases spanning the gap. This CDR3 comprises 14 residues. Germline V gene sequence: CDR1 SNHLY, CDR2 FYNNEI. This sequence originates from a woman younger than 30 with Graves' hyperthyroidism. The chain links TRBV2 to TRBJ2-1, with a possible D match to TRBD2 (6 bases). Sequenced: blood. The CDR3 region has the DNA TGTGCCAGCAGCAGCATCGTTGAGCTAGCGGAGCAGTTCTTC. This encodes CASSSIVELAEQFF.